Reported below is one T cell receptor (beta chain). The data were obtained in a study of T cells in localized non-small cell lung cancer. Clones were read by immunoSEQ multiplex PCR, and TCRdb kept only the in-frame ones, dropping some. The sample contains 35,000 to 45,000 clones, around 87% of which appear only once. The CDR3 runs 14 residues. Germline V CDR1 and CDR2: MGHRA, YSYEKL. V lost 3 bases and J lost 6, with 14 bases in between. The input for sequencing was peripheral blood, taken before any cancer treatment. The chain carries TRBV4-1 and TRBJ2-5, with D hard to call. The TCR was taken from a woman aged 18 to 49 with stage III lung adenocarcinoma. CDR3 in DNA: TGCGCCAGCAGCCATCTAATGTCCTCCAAGACCCAGTACTTC. It specifies CASSHLMSSKTQYF.